The sequence of this T cell receptor (beta chain) was determined in a study of CD4 and CD8 cells across lung adenocarcinoma regions. Samples came from patients with localized non-small cell lung adenocarcinoma. Using its own MiXCR run on the PCR reads, TCRdb lists one record per CDR3 protein. Of about 16,000 distinct CDR3 sequences listed, approximately 50% are singletons. Germline V gene lookup returns CDR1 MNHEY and CDR2 SMNVEV (reference sequence). The length of the CDR3 is 16 residues. This clonotype was counted once. At one boundary the junction diverges from the germline segment, which might be a read error.

The chain joins TRBV27 to TRBJ2-5; D may be TRBD1 or TRBD2 (6 bases each). The specimen sequenced was CD8+ T cells from the center of a lung tumor. The source is a female donor with lung adenocarcinoma. The CD4 and CD8 labels of this study may be unreliable. CDR3 region: CASGGLGGRSTETQYF. CDR3 in DNA: TGTGCCAGCGGGGGGCTAGGGGGGAGGAGCACAGAGACGCAGTATTTC.